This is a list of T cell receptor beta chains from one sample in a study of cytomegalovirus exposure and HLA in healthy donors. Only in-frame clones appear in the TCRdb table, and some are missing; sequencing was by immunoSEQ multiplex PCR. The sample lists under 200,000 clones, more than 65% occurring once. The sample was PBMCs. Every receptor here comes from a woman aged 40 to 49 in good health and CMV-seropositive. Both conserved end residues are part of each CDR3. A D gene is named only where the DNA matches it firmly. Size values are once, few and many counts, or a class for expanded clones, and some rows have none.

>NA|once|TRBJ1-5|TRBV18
TGTGCCAGCTCACCAGGCACCGATCAGCCCCAGCATTTT
CASSPGTDQPQHF
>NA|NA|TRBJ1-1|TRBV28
TGTGCCAGCAGTTTATCGGGGGGGACTGAAGCTTTCTTT
CASSLSGGTEAFF
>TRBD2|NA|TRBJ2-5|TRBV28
TGTGCCAGCAGCCACCGTGTGACTAGCGCACAAGAGACCCAGTACTTC
CASSHRVTSAQETQYF
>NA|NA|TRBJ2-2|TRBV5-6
TGTGCCAGCAGCTTCACAGCGAACACCGGGGAGCTGTTTTTT
CASSFTANTGELFF
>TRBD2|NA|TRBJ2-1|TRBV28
TGTGCCAGCAGCCGTACTAGCGGAAAACACAATGAGCAGTTCTTC
CASSRTSGKHNEQFF
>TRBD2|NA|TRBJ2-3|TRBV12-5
TGTGCTAGTGCCCTGACTAGCGCCGGTACGCAGTATTTT
CASALTSAGTQYF
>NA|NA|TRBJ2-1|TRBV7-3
TGTGCCAGCAGCTTAAACGGCTATACGCCGAGGCGGTTCTTC
CASSLNGYTPRRFF
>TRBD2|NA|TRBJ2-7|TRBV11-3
TGTGCCAGCAGCCCGGGGGGGGACAACTCCTACGAGCAGTACTTC
CASSPGGDNSYEQYF
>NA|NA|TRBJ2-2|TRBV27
TGTGCCAGCAGCCGGGCGGGGAGCACCGGGGAGCTGTTTTTT
CASSRAGSTGELFF
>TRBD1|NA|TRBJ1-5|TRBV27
TGTGCCAGCAGTTCCGACAGGGCTCAGCCCCAGCATTTT
CASSSDRAQPQHF
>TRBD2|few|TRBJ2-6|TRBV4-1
TGCGCCAGCAGCCAAGGGACCGGGGAGGGCTCTGGGGCCAACGTCCTGACTTTC
CASSQGTGEGSGANVLTF
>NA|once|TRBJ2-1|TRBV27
TGTGTCAGCAGTTTACGAGGGAGCTCCTACAATGAGCAGTTCTTC
CVSSLRGSSYNEQFF
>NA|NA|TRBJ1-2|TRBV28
TGTGCCAGCAGTCCAAACTCACAGAACTATGGCTACACCTTC
CASSPNSQNYGYTF
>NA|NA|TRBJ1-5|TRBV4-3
TGCGCCAGCAGCCAAGACTGGCCCAAGGGGGGGTATAGCAATCAGCCCCAGCATTTT
CASSQDWPKGGYSNQPQHF
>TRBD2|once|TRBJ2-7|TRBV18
TGTGCCAGCTCACCTTTAGCGGGAACCCTCGACGAGCAGTACTTC
CASSPLAGTLDEQYF
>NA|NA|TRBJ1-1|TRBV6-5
TGTGCCAGCAGTTACTCTGGAGGGGAGTGGACTGAAGCTTTCTTT
CASSYSGGEWTEAFF
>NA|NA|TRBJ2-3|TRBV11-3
TGTGCCAGCAGCTCTGGAGGGCGGAGCACAGATACGCAGTATTTT
CASSSGGRSTDTQYF
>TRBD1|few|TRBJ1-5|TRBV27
TGTGCCAGCAGTCCCACCCACAGGGGCGGTCAGCCCCAGCATTTT
CASSPTHRGGQPQHF
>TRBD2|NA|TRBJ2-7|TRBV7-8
TGTGCCAGCAGCAGTAGCGGGGGCGCCTACGAGCAGTACTTC
CASSSSGGAYEQYF
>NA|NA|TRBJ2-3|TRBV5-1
TGCGCCAGCAGCTTGGCCTCGGGGGGCGGGACAGATACGCAGTATTTT
CASSLASGGGTDTQYF
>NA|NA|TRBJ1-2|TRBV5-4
TGTGCCAGCAGCTTGGTGACAGAGAACTATGGCTACACCTTC
CASSLVTENYGYTF
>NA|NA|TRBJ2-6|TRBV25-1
TGTGCCAGCAGTTCCCCGGGGGCTGGGGCCAACGTCCTGACTTTC
CASSSPGAGANVLTF
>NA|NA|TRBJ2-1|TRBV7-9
TGTGCCAGCAGCCCCAACAGTGCTCTATACAATGAGCAGTTCTTC
CASSPNSALYNEQFF
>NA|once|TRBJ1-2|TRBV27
TGTGCCAGCAGTTTAGGGTCCAGAGGCTATGGCTACACCTTC
CASSLGSRGYGYTF
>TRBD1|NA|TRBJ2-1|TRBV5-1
TGCGCCAGCAGCTCCGGACAGGGTTCCTACAATGAGCAGTTCTTC
CASSSGQGSYNEQFF
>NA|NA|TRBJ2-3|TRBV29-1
TGCAGCGAGCTCCGCACAGATACGCAGTATTTT
CSELRTDTQYF
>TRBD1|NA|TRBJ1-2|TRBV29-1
TGCAGCGTTGTCGAACAGGGGGGCGATGGCTACACCTTC
CSVVEQGGDGYTF
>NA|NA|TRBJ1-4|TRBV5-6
TGTGCCAGCACCTCGGACTCGGATGAAAAACTGTTTTTT
CASTSDSDEKLFF
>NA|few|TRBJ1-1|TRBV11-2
TGTGCCAGCAGCTCCGTTCCGGGGAACACTGAAGCTTTCTTT
CASSSVPGNTEAFF
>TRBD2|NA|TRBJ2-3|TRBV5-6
TGTGCCAGCAGCCCGGCCCCTAGCGGCATGAGCACAGATACGCAGTATTTT
CASSPAPSGMSTDTQYF
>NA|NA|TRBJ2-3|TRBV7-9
TGTGCCAGCAGCTTCGGAGTTAACACAGATACGCAGTATTTT
CASSFGVNTDTQYF
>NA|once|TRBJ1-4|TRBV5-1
TGCGCCAAGCCTTTCCAGGCCCATGCAACTAATGAAAAACTGTTTTTT
CAKPFQAHATNEKLFF
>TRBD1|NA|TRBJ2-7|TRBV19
TGTGCCAGTAGGATGGGACAGGGTCACTACGAGCAGTACTTC
CASRMGQGHYEQYF
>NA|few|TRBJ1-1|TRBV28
TGTGCCAGCAGTTTATTGGGAAGGGGGACGCGGAACACTGAAGCTTTCTTT
CASSLLGRGTRNTEAFF
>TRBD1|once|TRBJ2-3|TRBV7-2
TGTGCCAGCAGCTTAACGGGACAGGGGGCGGTAGATACGCAGTATTTT
CASSLTGQGAVDTQYF
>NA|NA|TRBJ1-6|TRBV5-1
TGCGCCAGCAGTCCGGAGGCCAAAAGCTCCTATAATTCACCCCTCCACTTT
CASSPEAKSSYNSPLHF
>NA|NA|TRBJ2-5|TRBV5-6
TGTGCCAGCAGCGCCAGGGTTCTCCGGGAGACCCAGTACTTC
CASSARVLRETQYF
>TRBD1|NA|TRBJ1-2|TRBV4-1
TGCGCCAGCAGCCAAGATGTGGGACAGAGAGCCTATGGCTACCCCTTC
CASSQDVGQRAYGYPF
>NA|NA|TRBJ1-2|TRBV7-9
TGTGCCAGCAGCCGAGACAGCCAGGGCTACACCTTC
CASSRDSQGYTF
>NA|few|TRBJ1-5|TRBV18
TGTGCCAGCTCACCGGGAGGTGATCAGCCCCAGCATTTT
CASSPGGDQPQHF
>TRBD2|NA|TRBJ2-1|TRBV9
TGTGCCAGCAGCGTAGATAGCGGGTTCTACAATGAGCAGTTCTTC
CASSVDSGFYNEQFF
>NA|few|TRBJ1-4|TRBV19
TGTGCCAGTAGTATATTGGGGGCGGCTAATGAAAAACTGTTTTTT
CASSILGAANEKLFF
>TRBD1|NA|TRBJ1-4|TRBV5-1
TGCGCCAGCAGCTTGAGGGGGCGTGGGTCTAATGAAAAACTGTTTTTT
CASSLRGRGSNEKLFF
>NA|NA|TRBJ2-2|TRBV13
TGTGCCAGCAGGATTAAAGTAGCCGGGGAGCTGTTTTTT
CASRIKVAGELFF
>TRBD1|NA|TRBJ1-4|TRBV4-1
TGCGCCAGCAGCCAAGGTCGGTCCGGGACAGCCGGAACACTGTTTTTT
CASSQGRSGTAGTLFF
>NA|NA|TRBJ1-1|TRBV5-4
TGTGCCACCCAGGGGAGCTCTGGGACTGAAGCTTTCTTT
CATQGSSGTEAFF
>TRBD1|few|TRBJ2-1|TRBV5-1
TGCGCCAGCAGCTTGGGGATAGGGGGCCGGTACAATGAGCAGTTCTTC
CASSLGIGGRYNEQFF
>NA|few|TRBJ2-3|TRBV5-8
TGTGCCAGCAGCTTGGATGGCGGGAACACAGATACGCAGTATTTT
CASSLDGGNTDTQYF
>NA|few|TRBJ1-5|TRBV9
TGTGCCAGCAGCGTAGGGGGGGGGTCGGATCAGCCCCAGCATTTT
CASSVGGGSDQPQHF
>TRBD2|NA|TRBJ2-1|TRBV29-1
TGCAGCGTTGAAGCCTGGACTAGTAGGAATGAGCAGTTCTTC
CSVEAWTSRNEQFF
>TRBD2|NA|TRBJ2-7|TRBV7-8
TGTGCCAGCGCCGCCCGCGGGGGGCGATACGAGCAGTACTTC
CASAARGGRYEQYF
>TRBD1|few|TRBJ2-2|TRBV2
TGTGCCAGCAAGGTTGGACAGGGGCGATCAGCCGGGGAGCTGTTTTTT
CASKVGQGRSAGELFF
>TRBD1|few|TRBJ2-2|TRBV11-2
TGTGCCAGCAGCCCAGGGGGAACCGGGGAGCTGTTTTTT
CASSPGGTGELFF
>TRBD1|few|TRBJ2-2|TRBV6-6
TGTGCCAGCACACGTTGGACAGGGGTTTCCGGGGAGCTGTTTTTT
CASTRWTGVSGELFF
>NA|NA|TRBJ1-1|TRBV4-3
TGCGCCAGCAGCCCGGTGGGGGCCGGAAGCGGTACTGAAGCTTTCTTT
CASSPVGAGSGTEAFF
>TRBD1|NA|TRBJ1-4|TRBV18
TGTTCCAGCTCACCACCGGGACAGGGCGGGGAAAAACTGTTTTTT
CSSSPPGQGGEKLFF
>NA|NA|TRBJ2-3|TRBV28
TGTGCCAGCAGTTTTGTTACTATGGATACGCAGTATTTT
CASSFVTMDTQYF